The 9 T cell receptor beta chains below were found in one sample sequenced in a study of blood T cell repertoires in COVID-19. Assay used: immunoSEQ multiplex PCR; TCRdb lists only in-frame clones, some missing. The data contain about 310,000 clones, approximately 89% of them seen just once; the ten biggest clones take up almost 9.5%. The sequencing sample was made of PBMCs or T cells enriched from blood (not recorded which). The receptors were sampled from a woman aged 25 to 45 who had recovered from COVID-19.

This chain connects TRBV10-2 to TRBJ1-4; 7 bases fit TRBD1. The CDR3 consists of 13 residues. V gave up 6 bases and J gave up 6 bases; unmatched junction bases: 4. Germline loops: CDR1 WSHSY, CDR2 SAAADI. CDR3 loop: CASSSQGDEKLFF. CDR3 bases: TGCGCCAGCAGCAGTCAGGGGGATGAAAAACTGTTTTTT.

This clone has just one count. This sequence joins TRBV7-6 and TRBJ2-7; 10 positions match TRBD2. CDR1 SGHVS and CDR2 FNYEAQ come from the germline V gene. The CDR3 sequence is 15 residues long. Germline trimming cut 1 base from V and 3 bases from J; bases unmatched to any gene: 3. Here the CDR3 reads CASSLESSGSYEQYF. DNA of the CDR3: TGTGCCAGCAGCTTAGAGTCTAGCGGGAGCTACGAGCAGTACTTC.

The CDR3 nucleotides are TGTGCCAGCAGCTTGGTTGACAGGAGGCACGGGGAGCTGTTTTTT. Protein sequence: CASSLVDRRHGELFF. This chain uses TRBV5-4 with TRBJ2-2, with D possibly being TRBD1 (6 bases). Germline V CDR1 and CDR2: SGHNT, YYREEE (reference sequence). V gave up 0 bases and J gave up 7 bases, with 13 bases separating them. The CDR3 runs to 15 residues.

Only one count was recorded for this clone. The chain carries TRBV4-1 and TRBJ2-7; 7 positions agree with TRBD2. The CDR3 contains 13 residues. The junction had 6 bases not matched to a gene; V was cut back by 6 bases and J by 4 bases. In germline, CDR1 is MGHRA, CDR2 YSYEKL. The CDR3 reads CASSGGVSYEQYF. The CDR3 DNA follows: TGCGCCAGCAGTGGGGGGGTTTCATACGAGCAGTACTTC.

J is TRBJ2-2 and V is TRBV10-3; 11 positions agree with TRBD2. The J segment lost 0 bases and the V segment lost 8 bases, leaving 11 bases of the junction unmatched. The CDR3 spans 18 residues. Per the germline V gene, CDR1 is ENHRY and CDR2 is SYGVKD. Written as DNA, the CDR3 is TGTGCCATCGGCTTCGGGACTAGCGGCAACGCGAACACCGGGGAGCTGTTTTTT. Residues: CAIGFGTSGNANTGELFF.

In regard to this clone: Sequence at one end of the junction differs from germline and may be a read error. The rearrangement uses TRBV7-7 and TRBJ2-1; D is undetermined. Germline V gene lookup returns CDR1 SSHAT and CDR2 FNYEAQ (reference sequence). This CDR3 has 16 residues. The chain's CDR3 is CASSLYYSSRYNEQFF. The CDR3, as DNA: TGTGCTAGCAGCTTATATTATTCTAGTAGGTACAATGAGCAGTTCTTC.

The chain's CDR3 is CASSDPGGIYGYTF. The CDR3 DNA reads TGTGCCAGCAGCGATCCGGGGGGAATTTATGGCTACACCTTC. The chain couples TRBV7-2 to TRBJ1-2; possible D gene TRBD1, 5 bases. This CDR3 is built from 14 residues. Germline CDR1 SGHTA, CDR2 FQGNSA. Deletions cut 5 bases from V and 5 bases from J, with 15 bases between.

The rearrangement uses TRBV11-2 and TRBJ1-1; the D is unclear. V dropped 5 bases and J dropped 0 bases, with 13 bases sitting between them. Germline-derived CDR1 and CDR2 are SGHAT and FQNNGV. CDR3 size: 15 residues. Here the CDR3 reads CASSHHRLLNTEAFF. The CDR3 DNA reads TGTGCCAGCAGCCACCACCGACTATTGAACACTGAAGCTTTCTTT.

J is TRBJ1-5 and V is TRBV21-1. TRBV21-1 is shown as a pseudogene. The CDR3 is 16 residues long. The CDR3 region has the DNA TGTGCCAGCAGCACCCAAGCGAAGTTAAGCAATCAGCCCCAGCATTTT. It is translated as CASSTQAKLSNQPQHF.